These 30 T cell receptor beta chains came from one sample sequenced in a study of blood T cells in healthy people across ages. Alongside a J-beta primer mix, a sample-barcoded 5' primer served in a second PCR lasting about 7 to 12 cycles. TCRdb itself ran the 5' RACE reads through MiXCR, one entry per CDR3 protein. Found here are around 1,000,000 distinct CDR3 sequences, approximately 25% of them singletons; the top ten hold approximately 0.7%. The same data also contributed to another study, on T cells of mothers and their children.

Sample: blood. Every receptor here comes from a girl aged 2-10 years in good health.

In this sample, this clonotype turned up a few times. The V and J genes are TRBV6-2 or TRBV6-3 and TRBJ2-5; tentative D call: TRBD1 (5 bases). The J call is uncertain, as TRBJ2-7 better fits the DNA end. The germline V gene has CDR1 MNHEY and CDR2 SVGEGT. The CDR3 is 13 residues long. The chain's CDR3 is CASSADSPYEQYF. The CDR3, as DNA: TGTGCCAGCAGTGCCGACAGCCCCTACGAGCAGTACTTC.

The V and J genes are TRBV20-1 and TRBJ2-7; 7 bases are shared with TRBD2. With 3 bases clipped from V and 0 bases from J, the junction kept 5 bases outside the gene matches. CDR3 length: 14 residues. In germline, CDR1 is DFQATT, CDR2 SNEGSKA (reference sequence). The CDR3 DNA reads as TGCAGTGCTAGTTTAGGCGGGGGCTCCTACGAGCAGTACTTC. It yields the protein CSASLGGGSYEQYF.

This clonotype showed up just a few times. CDR3 sequence (DNA): TGCAGCGTCCTAGCGGGAGGTCCAGATACGCAGTATTTT. Translation: CSVLAGGPDTQYF. The chain joins TRBV29-1 to TRBJ2-3; 11 bases fit TRBD2. This CDR3 has 13 residues. Germline V gene sequence: CDR1 SQVTM, CDR2 ANQGSEA. V trimming: 6 bases; J trimming: 4 bases; junction bases outside the gene matches: 3.

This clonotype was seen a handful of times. CDR3 protein: CSVGLLTDTQYF. DNA of the CDR3: TGCAGCGTTGGGCTGCTCACAGATACGCAGTATTTT. V usage is TRBV29-1 and J usage is TRBJ2-3; D not certain. Germline V gene data show CDR1 as SQVTM and CDR2 as ANQGSEA. Trimming removed 4 bases from V and 2 bases from J, with 7 bases in between. This CDR3 has 12 amino acids.

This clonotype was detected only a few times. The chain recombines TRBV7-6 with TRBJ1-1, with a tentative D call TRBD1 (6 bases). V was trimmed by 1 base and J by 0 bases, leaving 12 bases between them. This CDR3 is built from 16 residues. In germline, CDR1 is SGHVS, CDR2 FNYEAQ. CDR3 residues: CASSLEGGAMNTEAFF. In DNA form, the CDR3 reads TGTGCCAGCAGCTTAGAGGGGGGGGCCATGAACACTGAAGCTTTCTTT.

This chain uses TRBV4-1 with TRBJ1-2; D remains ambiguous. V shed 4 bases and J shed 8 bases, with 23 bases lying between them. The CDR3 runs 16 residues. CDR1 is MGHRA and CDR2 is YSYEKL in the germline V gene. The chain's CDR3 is CASSLPIPGPLEGYTF. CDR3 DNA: TGCGCCAGCAGCCTTCCGATTCCCGGGCCCCTTGAGGGCTACACCTTC.

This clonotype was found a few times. Written as DNA, the CDR3 is TGCAGCGTCACTCTACTTAATGAGCAGTTCTTC. This gives the protein CSVTLLNEQFF. The rearrangement joins TRBV29-1 to TRBJ2-1; D remains ambiguous. V lost 6 bases to trimming and J lost 7 bases, with 10 bases between them. From germline, CDR1 is SQVTM and CDR2 ANQGSEA. This CDR3 comprises 11 residues.

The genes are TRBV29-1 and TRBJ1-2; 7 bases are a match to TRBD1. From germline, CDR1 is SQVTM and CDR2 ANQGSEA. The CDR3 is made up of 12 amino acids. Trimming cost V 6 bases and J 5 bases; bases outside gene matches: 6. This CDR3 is CSVAGQPYGYTF. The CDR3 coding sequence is TGCAGCGTGGCGGGACAGCCGTATGGCTACACCTTC.

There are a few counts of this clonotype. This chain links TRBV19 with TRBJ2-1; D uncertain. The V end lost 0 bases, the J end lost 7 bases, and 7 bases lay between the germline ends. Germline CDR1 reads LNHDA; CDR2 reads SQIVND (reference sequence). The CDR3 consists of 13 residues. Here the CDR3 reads CASSIDLSNEQFF. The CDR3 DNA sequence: TGTGCCAGTAGTATAGATCTCTCGAATGAGCAGTTCTTC.

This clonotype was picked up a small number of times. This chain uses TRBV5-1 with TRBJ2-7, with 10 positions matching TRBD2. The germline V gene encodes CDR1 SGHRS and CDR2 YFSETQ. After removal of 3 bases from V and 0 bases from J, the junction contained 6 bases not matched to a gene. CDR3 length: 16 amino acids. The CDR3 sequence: CASSSGTSVISYEQYF. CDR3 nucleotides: TGCGCCAGCAGCTCCGGGACTAGCGTGATCTCCTACGAGCAGTACTTC.

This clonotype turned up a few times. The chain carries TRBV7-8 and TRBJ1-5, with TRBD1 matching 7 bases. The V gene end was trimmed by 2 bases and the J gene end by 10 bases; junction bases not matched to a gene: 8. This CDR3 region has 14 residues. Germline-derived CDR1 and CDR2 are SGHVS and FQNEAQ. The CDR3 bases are TGTGCCAGCAGCTTATTCCAGGGGGGGCCTCCCCAGCATTTT. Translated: CASSLFQGGPPQHF.

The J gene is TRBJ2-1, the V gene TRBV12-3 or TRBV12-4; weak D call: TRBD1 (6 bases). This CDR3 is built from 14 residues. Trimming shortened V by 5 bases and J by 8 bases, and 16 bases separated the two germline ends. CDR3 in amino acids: CASSPPIYRDEQFF. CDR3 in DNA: TGTGCCAGCAGTCCCCCGATCTACAGGGATGAGCAGTTCTTC.

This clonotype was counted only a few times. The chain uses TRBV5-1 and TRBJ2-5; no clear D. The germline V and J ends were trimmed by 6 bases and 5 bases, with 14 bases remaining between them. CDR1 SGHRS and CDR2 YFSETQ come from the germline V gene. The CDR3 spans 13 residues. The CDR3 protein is CASTVKGRETQYF. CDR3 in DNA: TGCGCCAGCACTGTGAAGGGCAGGGAGACCCAGTACTTC.

CDR3 coding DNA: TGTGCCAGCAGCCCCCTGACGGGACAGACTACTGGGGCCAACGTCCTGACTTTC. As protein: CASSPLTGQTTGANVLTF. The chain has TRBV14 and TRBJ2-6; 7 nucleotides align to TRBD1. The CDR3 is made up of 18 amino acids. Looked up from germline, CDR1 is SGHDN and CDR2 is FVKESK. V shed 4 bases, J shed 2 bases, and the junction held 11 bases outside the gene matches.

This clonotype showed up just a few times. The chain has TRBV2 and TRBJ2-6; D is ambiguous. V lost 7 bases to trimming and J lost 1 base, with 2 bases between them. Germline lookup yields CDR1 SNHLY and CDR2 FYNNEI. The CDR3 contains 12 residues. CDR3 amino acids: CASKSGANVLTF. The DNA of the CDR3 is TGTGCCAGCAAGTCTGGGGCCAACGTCCTGACTTTC. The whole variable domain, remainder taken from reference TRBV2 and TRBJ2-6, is EPEVTQTPSHQVTQMGQEVILRCVPISNHLYFYWYRQILGQKVEFLVSFYNNEISEKSEIFDDQFSVERPDGSNFTLKIRSTKLEDSAMYFCASKSGANVLTFGAGSRLTVL.

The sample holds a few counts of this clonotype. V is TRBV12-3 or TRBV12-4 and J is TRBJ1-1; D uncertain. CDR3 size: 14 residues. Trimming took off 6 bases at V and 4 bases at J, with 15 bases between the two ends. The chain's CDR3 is CASSSFRQGTEAFF. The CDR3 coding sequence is TGTGCCAGCAGCTCTTTCCGCCAAGGCACTGAAGCTTTCTTT.

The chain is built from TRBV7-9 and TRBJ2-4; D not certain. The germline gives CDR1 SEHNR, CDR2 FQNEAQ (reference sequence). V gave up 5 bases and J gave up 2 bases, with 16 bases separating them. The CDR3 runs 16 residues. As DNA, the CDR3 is TGTGCCAGCAGCCCAAGACGACAAGGGCCCAAAAACATTCAGTACTTC. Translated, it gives CASSPRRQGPKNIQYF.

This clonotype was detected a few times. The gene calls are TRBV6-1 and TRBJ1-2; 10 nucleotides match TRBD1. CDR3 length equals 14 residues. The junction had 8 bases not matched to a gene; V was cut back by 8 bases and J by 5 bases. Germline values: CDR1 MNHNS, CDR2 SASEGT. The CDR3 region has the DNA TGTGCCAGCGGTCCGGGACAGGGGCTATATGGCTACACCTTC. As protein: CASGPGQGLYGYTF.

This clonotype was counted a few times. CDR3 sequence: CASSQVKDYYGYTF. CDR3 DNA sequence: TGCGCCAGCAGCCAAGTCAAGGACTACTATGGCTACACCTTC. The chain links TRBV4-1 to TRBJ1-2; D not certain. CDR3 length: 14 amino acids. The germline gives CDR1 MGHRA, CDR2 YSYEKL. V was cut by 1 base and J by 3 bases, with 9 bases left in between.

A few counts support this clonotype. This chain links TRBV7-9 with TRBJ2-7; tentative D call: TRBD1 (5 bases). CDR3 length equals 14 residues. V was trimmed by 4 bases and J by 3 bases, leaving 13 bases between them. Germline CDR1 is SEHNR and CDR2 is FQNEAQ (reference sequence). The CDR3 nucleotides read TGTGCCAGCAGCTCGAAGACAGACCACTACGAGCAGTACTTC. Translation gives CASSSKTDHYEQYF.

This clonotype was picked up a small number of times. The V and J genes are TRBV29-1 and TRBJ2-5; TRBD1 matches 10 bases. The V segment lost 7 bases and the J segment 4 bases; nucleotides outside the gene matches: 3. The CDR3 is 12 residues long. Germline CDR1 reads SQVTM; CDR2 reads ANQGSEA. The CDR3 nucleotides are TGCAGCGGTGACAGGGGGCCAGAGACCCAGTACTTC. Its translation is CSGDRGPETQYF.

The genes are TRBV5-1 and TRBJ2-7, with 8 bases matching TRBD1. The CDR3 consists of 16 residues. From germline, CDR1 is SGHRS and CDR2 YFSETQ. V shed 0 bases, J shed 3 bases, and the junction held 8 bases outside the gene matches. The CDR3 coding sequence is TGCGCCAGCAGCTTGGCCACCGGCGGACAGGGCTACGAGCAGTACTTC. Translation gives CASSLATGGQGYEQYF.

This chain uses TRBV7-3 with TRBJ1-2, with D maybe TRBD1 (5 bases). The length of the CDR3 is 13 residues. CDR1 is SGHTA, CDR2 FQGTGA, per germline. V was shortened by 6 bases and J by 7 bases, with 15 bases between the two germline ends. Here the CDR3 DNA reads TGTGCCAGCAGTCCTGGGACCCTACTTGGCTACACCTTC. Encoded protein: CASSPGTLLGYTF. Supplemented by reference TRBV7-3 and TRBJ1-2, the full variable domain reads GAGVSQTPSNKVTEKGKYVELRCDPISGHTALYWYRQSLGQGPEFLIYFQGTGAADDSGLPNDRFFAVRPEGSVSTLKIQRTERGDSAVYLCASSPGTLLGYTFGSGTRLTVV.

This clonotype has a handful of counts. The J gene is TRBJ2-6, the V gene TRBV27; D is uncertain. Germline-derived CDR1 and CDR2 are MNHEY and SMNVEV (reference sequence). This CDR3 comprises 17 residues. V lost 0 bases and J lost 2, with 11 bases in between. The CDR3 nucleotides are TGTGCCAGCAGTTTATCGTCCAACCCCGCTGGGGCCAACGTCCTGACTTTC. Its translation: CASSLSSNPAGANVLTF.

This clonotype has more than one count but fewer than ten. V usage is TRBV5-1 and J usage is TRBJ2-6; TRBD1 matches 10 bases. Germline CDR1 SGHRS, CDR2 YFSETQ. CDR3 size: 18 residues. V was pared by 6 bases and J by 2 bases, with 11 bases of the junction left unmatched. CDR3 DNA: TGCGCCAGCAAAGTTTCGTGGACAGGGGGGACTGGGGCCAACGTCCTGACTTTC. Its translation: CASKVSWTGGTGANVLTF.

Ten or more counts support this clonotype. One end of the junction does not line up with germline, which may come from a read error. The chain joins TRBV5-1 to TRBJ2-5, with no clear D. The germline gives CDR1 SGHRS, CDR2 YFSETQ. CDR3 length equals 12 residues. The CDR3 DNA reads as TGTGCCAGCAGCTTAGAATCCGGTGAGCAGTACTTC. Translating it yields CASSLESGEQYF.

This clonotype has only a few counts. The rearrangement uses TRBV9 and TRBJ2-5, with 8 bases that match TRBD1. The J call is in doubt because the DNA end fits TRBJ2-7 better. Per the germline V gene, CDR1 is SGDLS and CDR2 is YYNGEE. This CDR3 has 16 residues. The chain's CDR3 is CASSWDMTGAPLEQYF. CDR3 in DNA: TGTGCCAGCAGCTGGGATATGACAGGGGCCCCCCTCGAGCAGTACTTC.

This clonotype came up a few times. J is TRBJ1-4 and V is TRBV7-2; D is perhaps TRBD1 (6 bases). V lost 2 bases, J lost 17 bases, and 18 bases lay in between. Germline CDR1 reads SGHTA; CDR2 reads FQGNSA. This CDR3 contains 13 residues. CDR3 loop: CASSLYTGTPQFF. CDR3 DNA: TGTGCCAGCAGCTTATACACAGGGACGCCCCAATTTTTT.

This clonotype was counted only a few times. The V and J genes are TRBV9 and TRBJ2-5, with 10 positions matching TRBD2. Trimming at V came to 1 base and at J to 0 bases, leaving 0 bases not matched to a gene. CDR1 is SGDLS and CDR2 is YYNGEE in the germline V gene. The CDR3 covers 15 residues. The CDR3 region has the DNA TGTGCCAGCAGCGTAACTAGCGGGGACCAAGAGACCCAGTACTTC. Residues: CASSVTSGDQETQYF.

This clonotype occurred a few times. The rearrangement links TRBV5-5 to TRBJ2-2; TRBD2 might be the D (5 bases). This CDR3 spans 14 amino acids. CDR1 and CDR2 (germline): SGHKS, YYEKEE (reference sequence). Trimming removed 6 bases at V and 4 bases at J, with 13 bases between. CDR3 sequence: CASNRGGSTGELFF. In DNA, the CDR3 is TGTGCCAGCAATAGAGGTGGGAGCACCGGGGAGCTGTTTTTT.